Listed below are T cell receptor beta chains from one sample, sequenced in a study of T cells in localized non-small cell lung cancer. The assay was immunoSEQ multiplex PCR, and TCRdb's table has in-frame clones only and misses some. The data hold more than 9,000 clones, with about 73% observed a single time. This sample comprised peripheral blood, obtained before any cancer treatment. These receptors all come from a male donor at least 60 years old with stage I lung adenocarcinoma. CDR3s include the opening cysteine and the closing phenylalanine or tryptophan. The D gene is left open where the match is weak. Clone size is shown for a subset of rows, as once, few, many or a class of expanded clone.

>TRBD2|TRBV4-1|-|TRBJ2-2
TGCGCCAGCAGCCGCGGACTAGATACCGGGGAGCTGTTTTTT
CASSRGLDTGELFF
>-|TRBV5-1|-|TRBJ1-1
TGCGCCAGCAGAACTGACTGGAACACTGAAGCTTTCTTT
CASRTDWNTEAFF
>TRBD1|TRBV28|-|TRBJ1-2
TGTGCCAGCAAGCCCCGGACAGGGAATAACTATGGCTACACCTTC
CASKPRTGNNYGYTF
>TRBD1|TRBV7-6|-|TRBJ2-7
TGTGCCAGCAGCTTAGGAGCCGGGACAGGGGTTTCCTACGAGCAGTACTTC
CASSLGAGTGVSYEQYF
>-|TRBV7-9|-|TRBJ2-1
TGTGCCACAAGGTGGGGTGTAGAGCAGTTCTTC
CATRWGVEQFF
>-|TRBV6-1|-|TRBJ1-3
TGTGCCAGCAGTGAAGAGTCCCGTTTGAGGAAGGCTGGAAACACCATATATTTT
CASSEESRLRKAGNTIYF
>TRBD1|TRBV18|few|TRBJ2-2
TGTGCCAGCTCACCGGGACAGAGGCACGGGGAGCTGTTTTTT
CASSPGQRHGELFF
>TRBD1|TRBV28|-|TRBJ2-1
TGTGCCAGCAATGGACAGGGAAGAGGGGAGCAGTTCTTC
CASNGQGRGEQFF
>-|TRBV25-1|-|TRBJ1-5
TGTGCTACCACACAGCCCCAGCATTTT
CATTQPQHF
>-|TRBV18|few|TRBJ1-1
TGTGCCAGCTCCTTCGGGGCAAACACTGAAGCTTTCTTT
CASSFGANTEAFF
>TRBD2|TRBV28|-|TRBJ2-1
TGTGCCAGCAGTCAGCGGGGGCCCTCCTACAATGAGCAGTTCTTC
CASSQRGPSYNEQFF
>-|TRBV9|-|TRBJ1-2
TGTGCCAGCAGCAACCGACGGACCTGGGGAGGCTACACCTTC
CASSNRRTWGGYTF
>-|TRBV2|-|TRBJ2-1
TGTGCCTGCTCCGGGACCAGCTCCTACAATGAGCAGTTCTTC
CACSGTSSYNEQFF
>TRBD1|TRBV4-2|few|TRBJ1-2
TGTGCCAGCAGCCCGGTGTGGGACAGCTATGGCTACACCTTC
CASSPVWDSYGYTF
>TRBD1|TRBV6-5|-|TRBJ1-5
TGTGCCAGCAGTCGCGACAGGGGCCACAATCAGCCCCAGCATTTT
CASSRDRGHNQPQHF
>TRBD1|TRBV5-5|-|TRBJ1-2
TGTGCCAGCAGCTTAAACCGGGACAGGGAACTCTATGGCTACACCTTC
CASSLNRDRELYGYTF
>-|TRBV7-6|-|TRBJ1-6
TGTGCCAGCAGCTTAGAGCCAACCACAAGCTCCTATAATTCACCCCTCCACTTT
CASSLEPTTSSYNSPLHF
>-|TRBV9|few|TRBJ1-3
TGTGCCAGCAGCGTAGCGACAGGACAATCTGGAAACACCATATATTTT
CASSVATGQSGNTIYF
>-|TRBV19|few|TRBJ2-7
TGTGCCAGTAGTCTTACAGGAGCCTCCTACGAGCAGTACTTC
CASSLTGASYEQYF
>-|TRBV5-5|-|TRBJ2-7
TGTGCCAGCAGCTTGGACTACAGATCCTACGAGCAGTACTTC
CASSLDYRSYEQYF
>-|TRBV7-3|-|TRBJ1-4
TGTGCCAGCAGCTTGCTGACACTTAATGAAAAACTGTTTTTT
CASSLLTLNEKLFF
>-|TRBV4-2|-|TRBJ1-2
TGTGCCAGCACCGAGGGGAACGGGATAAACTATGGCTACACCTTC
CASTEGNGINYGYTF
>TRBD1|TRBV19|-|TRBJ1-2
TGTGCCAGTTCGGACAGGAACTATGGCTACACCTTC
CASSDRNYGYTF